Below, 15 T cell receptor beta chains from the same sample are listed, as sequenced in a study of T cell repertoires in cytomegalovirus infection. TCRdb analysed the reads with MiXCR anew, one entry per CDR3 protein. In the table there are hundreds of thousands of distinct CDR3 sequences, 9.6% of which are singletons. Sequencing used PBMCs. The receptors come from a human donor in good health (CMV status not recorded). Some clones in this sample may be carry-over from other donors' samples.

This clonotype occurred many times. CDR3 loop: CASTQSGSSYNSPLHF. The CDR3 DNA follows: TGTGCCAGCACCCAGTCCGGGAGCTCCTATAATTCACCCCTCCACTTT. The chain couples TRBV6-1 to TRBJ1-6; D remains ambiguous. The CDR3 has 16 residues. The V end was cut by 7 bases, the J end by 0 bases, with 13 bases between. Germline V gene data show CDR1 as MNHNS and CDR2 as SASEGT.

Ten or more counts support this clonotype. The rearrangement links TRBV20-1 to TRBJ1-5, with unresolved D. CDR3 size: 15 residues. Germline values: CDR1 DFQATT, CDR2 SNEGSKA (reference sequence). Trimming shortened V by 1 base and J by 5 bases, and 15 bases separated the two germline ends. Here the CDR3 reads CSARVSGSSHQPQHF. The CDR3 bases are TGCAGTGCTAGAGTATCCGGGTCATCACATCAGCCCCAGCATTTT.

Notes on this clonotype: This clone may be a read error of a much larger clone one base away. The chain has TRBV25-1 and TRBJ1-5; D gene uncertain. Germline V gene data show CDR1 as MGHDK and CDR2 as SYGVNS. Trimming shortened V by 8 bases and J by 0 bases, and 11 bases separated the two germline ends. The CDR3 consists of 14 residues. As DNA, the CDR3 is TGTGCCAGCGGTTCCCTTTATAGCAATCAGCCCCAGCATTTT. It is translated as CASGSLYSNQPQHF.

This clonotype was counted ten times or more. V gene TRBV7-2 combines with J gene TRBJ2-2, with D perhaps matching TRBD1 or TRBD2 (5 bases each). Trimming cost V 3 bases and J 7 bases, with 12 bases left between them. The CDR3 is 14 amino acids. Germline V gene sequence: CDR1 SGHTA, CDR2 FQGNSA. The CDR3 region is CASSFTGAGGELFF. DNA for the CDR3: TGTGCCAGCAGCTTTACTGGGGCGGGCGGGGAGCTGTTTTTT.

This clonotype has a count of ten or more. CDR3 DNA sequence: TGTGCCAGCAGTCCCTCGGGGGGACCAGATACGCAGTATTTT. It specifies CASSPSGGPDTQYF. The chain has TRBV28 and TRBJ2-3; 7 nucleotides agree with TRBD2. From germline, CDR1 is MDHEN and CDR2 SYDVKM. The CDR3 length is 14 residues. Trimming cost V 5 bases and J 4 bases; bases outside gene matches: 6.

This clonotype was observed many times. The rearrangement uses TRBV7-9 and TRBJ2-3; D is ambiguous. Trimming took off 2 bases at V and 1 base at J, with 10 bases between the two ends. Germline CDR1 SEHNR, CDR2 FQNEAQ (reference sequence). This CDR3 spans 15 amino acids. The CDR3 is CASSLIDRRTDTQYF. DNA of the CDR3: TGTGCCAGCAGCTTAATCGACCGCCGCACAGATACGCAGTATTTT.

V gene TRBV25-1 combines with J gene TRBJ2-2, with 8 positions matching TRBD1. Trimming removed 7 bases from V and 0 bases from J; junction bases left unmatched: 4. The CDR3 is 15 amino acids. The V gene's germline CDR1 is MGHDK and CDR2 SYGVNS. CDR3 DNA sequence: TGTGCCAGCAACGGACAGGGCCCGAACACCGGGGAGCTGTTTTTT. This gives the protein CASNGQGPNTGELFF.

This clonotype was detected only a few times. This may be a read error: a much more frequent sequence differs by one nucleotide. The V and J genes are TRBV29-1 and TRBJ2-1; 10 bases match TRBD2. The CDR3 loop spans 13 amino acids. V lost 3 bases and J lost 4; bases outside the gene matches: 0. The germline V gene encodes CDR1 SQVTM and CDR2 ANQGSEA. This CDR3 is CSVDSGGYNEQFF. In DNA form, the CDR3 reads TGCAGCGTTGATAGCGGGGGGTACAATGAGCAGTTCTTC.

This clonotype was counted at least ten times. The chain carries TRBV7-2 and TRBJ2-3, with TRBD1 matching 8 bases. V gave up 4 bases and J gave up 3 bases; unmatched junction bases: 6. Germline assignment: CDR1 SGHTA and CDR2 FQGNSA. This CDR3 is 15 amino acids long. Written as DNA, the CDR3 is TGTGCCAGCAGCTCGATGGGGACAGGAACAGATACGCAGTATTTT. It specifies CASSSMGTGTDTQYF.

This clonotype was observed a handful of times. The chain carries TRBV7-2 and TRBJ2-1, with 10 bases identical to TRBD2. CDR1 and CDR2 from the germline V gene are SGHTA and FQGNSA. This CDR3 comprises 14 residues. The junction had 8 bases not matched to a gene; V was cut back by 6 bases and J by 9 bases. CDR3 sequence (DNA): TGTGCCAGCAGTCCAGCGGGGGGGCAAGGTGAGCAGTTCTTC. Its translation is CASSPAGGQGEQFF.

V gene TRBV27 combines with J gene TRBJ1-1; tentative D call: TRBD1 (5 bases). Trimming removed 5 bases at V and 4 bases at J, with 20 bases between. This CDR3 comprises 16 residues. Germline V gene data show CDR1 as MNHEY and CDR2 as SMNVEV (reference sequence). In DNA, the CDR3 is TGTGCCAGCAGTCTGTTCCCAGGCAGGGCAATCACTGAAGCTTTCTTT. Its protein product is CASSLFPGRAITEAFF.

This clonotype has ten or more counts. The V call is TRBV6-5, the J call TRBJ2-7, with 10 bases lining up with TRBD2. The CDR3 contains 15 residues. With 7 bases clipped from V and 9 bases from J, the junction kept 15 bases outside the gene matches. The germline V gene has CDR1 MNHEY and CDR2 SVGAGI. CDR3 nucleotide sequence: TGTGCCAGCACCGCGCCTAGCGGGGGTGTTACTGGGCAGTACTTC. Encoded protein: CASTAPSGGVTGQYF.

The gene calls are TRBV29-1 and TRBJ2-1; 13 bases line up with TRBD2. Unmatched junction bases numbered 6, after V lost 4 bases and J lost 0 bases. The germline V gene has CDR1 SQVTM and CDR2 ANQGSEA. The CDR3 has 17 amino acids. The CDR3 sequence: CSVVGLAGASSYNEQFF. The CDR3 nucleotides are TGCAGCGTTGTAGGACTAGCGGGGGCTTCCTCCTACAATGAGCAGTTCTTC.

At least ten counts were recorded for this clonotype. The genes are TRBV7-2 and TRBJ1-5; possible D gene TRBD1, 6 bases. V lost 5 bases to trimming and J lost 1 base, with 9 bases between them. CDR1 is SGHTA and CDR2 is FQGNSA in the germline V gene. CDR3 length equals 14 residues. CDR3 region: CASSTGHSNQPQHF. CDR3 bases: TGTGCCAGCAGCACAGGGCACAGCAATCAGCCCCAGCATTTT.

In this sample, this clonotype turned up many times. The chain is built from TRBV28 and TRBJ2-3, with 9 nucleotides matching TRBD1. The CDR3 contains 14 residues. The ends lost 6 bases at V and 1 base at J; junction bases unmatched: 2. Germline CDR1 MDHEN, CDR2 SYDVKM. CDR3 coding DNA: TGTGCCAGCAGGGGGACAGGGCGCACAGATACGCAGTATTTT. Its protein product is CASRGTGRTDTQYF.